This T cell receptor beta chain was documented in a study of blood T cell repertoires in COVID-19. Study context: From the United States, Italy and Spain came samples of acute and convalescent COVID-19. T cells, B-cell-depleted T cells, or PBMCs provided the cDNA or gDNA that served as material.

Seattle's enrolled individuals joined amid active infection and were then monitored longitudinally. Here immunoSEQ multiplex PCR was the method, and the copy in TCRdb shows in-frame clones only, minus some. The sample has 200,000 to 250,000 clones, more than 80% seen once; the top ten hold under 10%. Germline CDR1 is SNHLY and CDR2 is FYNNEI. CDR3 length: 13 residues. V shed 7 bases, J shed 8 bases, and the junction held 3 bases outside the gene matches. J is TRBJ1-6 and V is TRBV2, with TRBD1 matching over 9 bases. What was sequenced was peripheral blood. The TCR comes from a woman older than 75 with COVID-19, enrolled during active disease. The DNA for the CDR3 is TGTGCCAGCATGGGACAGGGAGATTCACCCCTCCACTTT. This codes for CASMGQGDSPLHF.